This T cell receptor beta chain was identified in a study of blood T cell repertoires in COVID-19. Study in general: Sites across the United States, Italy and Spain contributed samples from acute and convalescent COVID-19. T cells, B-cell-depleted T cells, or PBMCs supplied cDNA or gDNA.

How the authors handled the data: The authors estimated nucleated cell counts from reference gene primer amplification. Using immunoSEQ multiplex PCR, the repertoire was profiled, and TCRdb retains in-frame clones only, with some absent. For V, J and clone size, that table is used; D and trimming come from the DNA. This sample yields 350,000 to 450,000 clones, of which 85% are seen a single time; approximately 3.6% belongs to the top ten. Sequences were obtained from peripheral blood. This sequence originates from a woman under 30 with acute or convalescent COVID-19.

CDR3 coding DNA: TGTGCCAGCTCACCGACGGCCCTGGGACAGATTAACACTGAAGCTTTCTTT. It is translated as CASSPTALGQINTEAFF. The chain has TRBV18 and TRBJ1-1; TRBD1 matches 7 bases. V trimming: 3 bases; J trimming: 2 bases; junction bases outside the gene matches: 12. This CDR3 has 17 residues. Germline V gene sequence: CDR1 KGHSH, CDR2 LQKENI.